The source of this T cell receptor beta chain is a study of blood T cell repertoires in COVID-19. In the study overall: From the United States, Italy and Spain came samples of acute and convalescent COVID-19.

Original processing notes: How many nucleated cells were present was estimated from reference gene primer amplification. Libraries were prepared by immunoSEQ multiplex PCR; TCRdb keeps only in-frame clonotypes and omits some of them. D and trimming were read from the DNA, whereas the V and J calls and clone size are those reported in that table. Here the sample spans 140,000 or so clones, about 88% being singletons. Trimming at V came to 1 base and at J to 2 bases, leaving 3 bases not matched to a gene. The CDR3 loop spans 15 amino acids. CDR1 is MNHEY and CDR2 is SMNVEV in the germline V gene (reference sequence).

The TCR originated in a human donor in a cohort sampled during active COVID-19. The V gene is TRBV27, the J gene TRBJ2-7; TRBD2 matches 9 bases. What was sequenced was peripheral blood. The CDR3 loop reads CASSLLVAGAYEQYF. As DNA, the CDR3 is TGTGCCAGCAGTTTATTGGTAGCGGGAGCCTACGAGCAGTACTTC.